This paragraph covers one T cell receptor (beta chain) sequence. The antigen is undetermined. The sample originates from a study of T cells in Graves' hyperthyroidism and ophthalmopathy. With 1 base removed from V and 0 bases from J, the gap between germline ends came to 14 bases. This CDR3 is built from 17 residues. Germline V lookup: CDR1 SGHDT, CDR2 YYEEEE. Study-wide results and limits: Most clonotypes expanded in the thyroid (above 0.001) were also present in blood. Ophthalmopathy prediction by the model preceded onset by a median 6.5 months.

TCR beta CDR3 sequences were amplified from RNA transcripts. With the HTBI primer set, the TCR CDR3 went through a first round of RT-PCR. TCRdb ran MiXCR on the multiplex PCR reads and lists one entry per CDR3 protein. The repertoire has more than 450,000 distinct CDR3 sequences, 11% to 15% of them found once; the top ten carry roughly 14%. Over 18 months, lack of ophthalmopathy progression marked Graves' hyperthyroidism as stable. For the diagnoses, clinical symptoms, serum thyroxine and TRAb, thyroid ultrasound and orbital computed tomography were used. Material for sequencing was blood. The sequence was collected from a woman in her thirties or forties with Graves' hyperthyroidism. The rearrangement joins TRBV5-6 to TRBJ1-5; D is unresolved. DNA of the CDR3: TGTGCCAGCAGCTTGTTTTACGGATTTAATAGCAATCAGCCCCAGCATTTT. Translated: CASSLFYGFNSNQPQHF.